Listed below are T cell receptor beta chains from one sample, sequenced in a study of cytomegalovirus exposure and HLA in healthy donors. Assay used: immunoSEQ multiplex PCR; TCRdb lists only in-frame clones, some missing. The sample has 95,000 to 150,000 clones, approximately 80% seen once. Sequencing was carried out using PBMCs. These receptor sequences come from a man younger than 45 in good health and CMV-seropositive. CDR3s include the opening cysteine and the closing phenylalanine or tryptophan. D genes are given only for firm matches. Expanded clones get a size class; other rows say once, few or many, or leave the size out.

clone_size d_call cdr3_length j_call v_call cdr3_aa cdr3_nt
. TRBD1 16 TRBJ2-7 TRBV19 CASSIDPVTGAYEQYF TGTGCCAGTAGTATAGACCCTGTGACAGGGGCGTACGAGCAGTACTTC
. TRBD1 14 TRBJ1-5 TRBV2 CASRADRGPEPQHF TGTGCCAGCAGAGCCGACAGGGGCCCGGAGCCCCAGCATTTT
. . 14 TRBJ2-3 TRBV9 CASSPSIGRDTQYF TGTGCCAGCAGCCCATCGATTGGGAGGGATACGCAGTATTTT
. . 15 TRBJ2-3 TRBV14 CASSQAVLSTDTQYF TGTGCCAGCAGCCAGGCGGTCCTGAGCACAGATACGCAGTATTTT
. . 15 TRBJ2-1 TRBV2 CASPRTGLIYNEQFF TGTGCCAGCCCCCGTACAGGGCTCATCTACAATGAGCAGTTCTTC
. . 14 TRBJ1-2 TRBV29-1 CSVEVKGNSVGYTF TGCAGCGTTGAAGTCAAGGGGAACTCGGTCGGCTACACCTTC
. . 13 TRBJ2-7 TRBV6-1 CASSGSWFYEQYF TGTGCCAGCAGTGGCTCCTGGTTCTACGAGCAGTACTTC
. . 16 TRBJ1-2 TRBV7-8 CASSFPGTPARGGYTF TGTGCCAGCAGCTTCCCGGGGACCCCCGCCAGGGGTGGCTACACCTTC
. . 16 TRBJ1-2 TRBV7-6 CASSLAQGRIGYGYTF TGTGCCAGCAGCTTAGCTCAGGGGCGGATAGGATATGGCTACACCTTC
. TRBD2 16 TRBJ2-1 TRBV10-3 CAISDRLAGGYNEQFF TGTGCCATCAGTGACCGACTAGCGGGGGGTTACAATGAGCAGTTCTTC
. . 17 TRBJ1-1 TRBV7-9 CASSLVGASPRDTEAFF TGTGCCAGCAGCTTAGTGGGGGCATCACCTAGGGACACTGAAGCTTTCTTT
. . 16 TRBJ2-3 TRBV27 CASSPIAWGDTDTQYF TGTGCCAGCAGTCCTATAGCGTGGGGGGACACAGATACGCAGTATTTT
. TRBD1 18 TRBJ1-1 TRBV30 CAWSAQTGDFFLNTEAFF TGTGCCTGGAGTGCGCAGACAGGGGATTTTTTCCTGAACACTGAAGCTTTCTTT
. . 15 TRBJ1-3 TRBV11-2 CASRAQALSGNTIYF TGTGCCAGCAGAGCACAGGCCCTCTCTGGAAACACCATATATTTT
. TRBD1 19 TRBJ1-6 TRBV30 CAWTSGTGCTRSYNSPLHF TGTGCCTGGACCTCAGGGACAGGGTGTACTAGATCCTATAATTCACCCCTCCACTTT
. . 17 TRBJ2-1 TRBV7-9 CASSNRDTRIAYNEQFF TGTGCCAGCAGCAACCGGGACACAAGAATTGCCTACAATGAGCAGTTCTTC
. . 13 TRBJ1-6 TRBV6-5 CASSYVGASPLHF TGTGCCAGCAGTTACGTGGGAGCATCACCCCTCCACTTT
. . 15 TRBJ1-1 TRBV5-3 CARSPEHRSNTEAFF TGTGCCAGAAGTCCCGAACACAGGTCGAACACTGAAGCTTTCTTT
. . 16 TRBJ1-1 TRBV7-9 CASSFRAGDVNTEAFF TGTGCCAGCAGCTTCCGGGCGGGGGACGTGAACACTGAAGCTTTCTTT
. TRBD2 15 TRBJ2-7 TRBV6-1 CASSDHPGGTYEQYF TGTGCCAGCAGTGACCATCCCGGGGGGACCTACGAGCAGTACTTC
once TRBD2 17 TRBJ2-1 TRBV27 CASSLLTGGQGHNEQFF TGTGCCAGCAGTTTGCTGACGGGGGGGCAGGGGCACAATGAGCAGTTCTTC
. TRBD1 17 TRBJ1-1 TRBV5-1 CASSWLEGQGLKTEAFF TGCGCCAGCAGCTGGCTGGAGGGACAGGGATTGAAAACTGAAGCCTTCTTT
. . 20 TRBJ1-5 TRBV5-8 CASSLERVDSQNFRDQPQHF TGTGCCAGCAGCTTGGAAAGAGTTGACAGCCAAAACTTTCGGGATCAGCCCCAGCATTTT
few TRBD1 14 TRBJ1-2 TRBV27 CASSFRGSNYGYTF TGTGCCAGCAGTTTCAGGGGGTCTAACTATGGCTACACCTTC
. . 15 TRBJ1-5 TRBV19 CASSIALYSNQPQHF TGTGCCAGTAGTATAGCACTTTATAGCAATCAGCCCCAGCATTTT
. TRBD1 14 TRBJ1-5 TRBV19 CASSTLQGPQPQHF TGTGCCAGTAGTACCCTACAGGGGCCACAGCCCCAGCATTTT
. . 16 TRBJ2-5 TRBV5-1 CASTKNTGGEQETQYF TGCGCCAGTACAAAAAACACCGGGGGTGAGCAAGAGACCCAGTACTTC
. TRBD1 15 TRBJ1-4 TRBV5-1 CASSFLTGANEKLFF TGCGCCAGCAGCTTTCTAACAGGGGCTAATGAAAAACTGTTTTTT
. . 12 TRBJ1-1 TRBV4-1 CASRQGSTEAFF TGCGCCAGCCGCCAGGGGAGTACTGAAGCTTTCTTT